This T cell receptor beta chain was profiled in a study of OX40 agonist ivuxolimab in advanced cancers. Across the study: Aged roughly 20 to 85 with a mean of approximately 57 years, they were under 85% male. The study, taken as a whole, reports: Certain nonresponders additionally had low normalized T-cell clonal expansion. Both blood CD4+ and CD8+ T cells showed clonal growth by week 6 at 0.1 to 3.0 mg/kg.

Using immunoSEQ multiplex PCR, the repertoire was profiled, and TCRdb retains in-frame clones only, with some absent. The table shows about 84,000 clones, with over 85% occurring only once. As concerns this clone: Its specificity is unknown.

Germline CDR1 LNHDA, CDR2 SQIVND (reference sequence). V gave up 3 bases and J gave up 0 bases; unmatched junction bases: 9. This CDR3 has 18 amino acids. This material consisted of CD4+ or CD8+ T cells sorted from blood, taken in a trial of the OX40 agonist ivuxolimab. This clonotype was sampled from an adult with an advanced solid tumor such as melanoma, head and neck, liver or kidney cancer. V and J are TRBV19 and TRBJ2-1, with TRBD2 identical over 9 bases. The CDR3 reads CASSIRPISGGSYNEQFF. The CDR3 DNA follows: TGTGCCAGTAGTATCCGTCCAATTAGCGGGGGCTCCTACAATGAGCAGTTCTTC.